Below, one T cell receptor (beta chain) is given with its context. This clone was observed a single time. Its antigen remains undetermined. Qualities for individual bases were not recorded, and no much larger clone is one base off. The cohort comprised fewer than 700 healthy bone marrow donors. At the time of sampling, every cohort member was nominally healthy, though immune exposures that went unrecorded were likely present. The donor was CMV seronegative and was included in the group of several hundred seronegative cohort members. Every donor gave a peripheral blood sample, and the peripheral blood mononuclear cells from that sample were used for TCR beta sequencing. The Qiagen DNeasy Blood Extraction Kit was used to extract genomic DNA from the blood cell samples. The germline V end is reduced by 4 bases and the J end by 5 bases; junction bases left unmatched: 7. The CDR3 numbers 14 residues from cysteine through phenylalanine. The only DNA kept is the CDR3, 42 bases in frame from the first base. CDR1 and CDR2, per the germline V gene (reference sequence), are WNHNN and SYGVQD.

The source of the sample is a study of cytomegalovirus exposure and HLA in healthy donors (dated by TCRdb to between 2016 and 2019). With regard to the full study: According to an earlier analysis of several hundred of the donors, about 179 million T cells yielded 117 million unique TCR beta sequences and around 280 Gb of sequence data. A later analysis re-examined previously published TCR beta repertoires from about 700 donors and added high-resolution HLA genotyping to investigate patterns of TCR occurrence. An early release that covered roughly 600 HLA-typed donors contained approximately 290 gigabases of sequencing data and about 93 million unique TCR sequences. To decide whether each TCR beta V gene segment behaved as functional or pseudogenic, an earlier analysis of some 540 of the donors relied on high-throughput TCR beta sequencing. Among 398 genotyped donors of the cohort, an average of about 240,000 unique TCR beta nucleotide sequences were sequenced per donor, around 18% of them non-productive. All discovery cohort repertoires had been generated on a single sequencing platform. Because of strong linkage in the cohort, roughly five DR-DQ haplotypes were treated as single units for association and clustering. High-throughput TCR immunosequencing, statistical association of individual TCRs with disease status, and machine learning were combined to predict cytomegalovirus infection status. Genome-wide SNP genotypes for about three fifths of the roughly 670 donors were used in a later genetic analysis, which treated that subset as a discovery cohort. Rather than using new phenotypic data, the later analysis identified candidate immune exposures from TCR beta sequences and from how often those sequences occurred across donors. Besides the first cohort of 666 subjects, a separate validation cohort made up of 120 or so different subjects was used. HLA typing covered class I and class II loci at four-digit resolution. The study aimed to test whether cataloging public T cell receptors could reveal signatures of past pathogen exposure. Donor age, sex, ethnicity and CMV serostatus were compiled together with the repertoire data. The number of donors typed differed by locus, with about 629-640 for A, B, C, DRB1 and DQB1, more than 500 for DQA1, 600 to 610 for DPA1, and around 450 for DPB1. The T cell repertoires of several hundred subjects were profiled by immunosequencing and related to cytomegalovirus serostatus. The genetic ancestry cluster associated with self-reported Caucasian donors included 70% to 85% of the roughly 390 genotyped donors. The paper's findings and limits, for the study overall: Compared with the roughly 600-donor mean, donors in an Asian-associated ancestry cluster had fewer N-insertions in productive TCRs, according to a later genetic analysis. This cohort had only TCR beta chains sequenced, and the lack of alpha or paired-chain data limited which features could be detected. Around 16 rarely observed V segments, including chromosome 9 orphons, were excluded from the earlier analysis of about 500 of the donors because counts were too low. Roughly uniform sequencing depth across donors was assumed in presence/absence analyses, although this assumption may not hold. According to a later analysis, parvovirus B19, influenza, CMV and Epstein-Barr virus appeared linked to several top co-occurrence clusters. According to the authors, the approach could potentially be generalized to other disease states and immunological phenotypes. In a later analysis, TCR association rates were found to vary across HLA loci, with the most associated TCRs seen for DRB1 alleles and the fewest for HLA-C alleles. A cluster of highly shared sequence variants was judged likely to represent a technical artifact of the sequencing pipeline. In vitro tests confirmed that a few of the cytomegalovirus-associated TCR beta chains recognize cytomegalovirus antigens. Because HLA typing was missing for some donors at each locus, association tests included only the typed subset. Most CMV-associated TCR beta chains appeared to be HLA-restricted in a later analysis, and the HLA associations seemed to be driven largely by CMV exposure. Immune exposure information for the cohort was limited to CMV serostatus. While some public TCRs were present in many individuals, most TCR sequences turned up only very rarely across donors. The classifier was reported to diagnose cytomegalovirus status with high specificity and sensitivity in both the original and validation cohorts. In the study, 150 to 200 TCR beta chains were listed as associated with cytomegalovirus. Because the 87-base-pair reads could not distinguish some IMGT-functional V segments, including TRBV6-2 and TRBV6-3, those segments were excluded. In a later analysis, HLA-associated TCR beta chains showed more clonal expansion and lower generation probabilities than non-associated chains that were equally common. A further reported finding was that TCR beta sequences accurately predicted the HLA-A and HLA-B alleles for most subjects in the first cohort. Correlated functional status among segregating V segments might be attributable to linkage disequilibrium, but an unknown experimental factor could not be ruled out. A later analysis associated 15,000 or so TCR beta sequences with specific HLA alleles at a false discovery rate of 0.05. In a later genetic analysis, a missense DCLRE1C variant was associated with V-gene and J-gene trimming of TCR beta chains, and the association was replicated in an independent cohort. When HLA alleles, especially DR and DQ, strongly co-occurred, TCR associations were difficult to assign to individual alleles. In an earlier analysis of approximately 600 of the donors, most TCR beta V segments were observed in productive rearrangements about 90% or about 30% of the time, broadly matching IMGT annotations.

The method was the immunoSEQ multiplex PCR assay. For the multiplex PCR, a mixture combining 60 forward primers for TCR Vbeta segments and 13 reverse primers for TCR Jbeta segments was used. The CDR3 region of rearranged TCR beta genes was amplified from genomic DNA by a multiplex PCR assay. The Illumina HiSeq System was used to sequence the amplified TCR beta libraries as 87-base-pair reads. As for how the authors treated the data: A later analysis tallied around 87 million unique TCR beta chains across the 700 or so repertoires, and about 12 million of those chains were shared by two or more donors. Raw reads were error-corrected and collapsed into unique sequences by a nearest-neighbor algorithm in which closely related sequences were merged to remove PCR and sequencing errors. CDR3 sequences were aligned to IMGT reference sequences to assign V, D and J gene segments. Each retained sequence needed at least a six-nucleotide match to both a V gene segment and a J gene segment. Rearrangements were classified as productive when the CDR3 lacked stop codons and remained in frame with V and J, and all other rearrangements were classified as non-productive. Following IMGT convention, CDR3 was defined as the stretch from the second conserved V-encoded cysteine up to the conserved J-encoded phenylalanine. The earlier analysis of about 530 of the donors excluded any sequence lacking an unambiguous match to a single V gene segment. An earlier analysis of a few hundred of the donors called V segments functional above 56.7% productive rearrangements and segregating when the between-donor standard deviation exceeded 5%. A statistical classification framework was built to diagnose cytomegalovirus status from the catalog of TCR beta chain sequences. V and J gene assignment, in a later analysis, came from comparing TCR nucleotide sequences with IMGT/GENE-DB human TR gene sequences. Using the TCRdist pipeline, a later analysis assigned CDR3 sequences along with most-parsimonious VDJ recombination scenarios. In a later analysis, each TCR beta chain was defined by its CDR3 amino acid sequence together with its V-gene family, and reads lacking a unique V-gene family were excluded. To address suspected cross-contamination and a sequencing artifact, a later analysis removed a few hundred highly shared, low-generation-probability nucleotide sequences. In a later analysis, a clonal expansion index for each public chain was calculated from normalized within-repertoire ranks of inferred template counts. In a later analysis, generation probabilities were computed using a VDJ recombination model fitted to out-of-frame rearrangements, and the results were checked against IGoR. A later analysis scored TCR-TCR, TCR-HLA and TCR-CMV co-occurrence with hypergeometric tests, applying a repertoire-size bias correction to TCR pairs. A later analysis estimated false discovery rates by permuting HLA or CMV assignments 20 times. In a later analysis, co-occurring TCRs were grouped using DBSCAN, and TCRdist sequence similarity was added for clustering within HLA-allele-positive subsets. Co-occurrence clustering excluded repertoires with fewer than 30,000 or more than 120,000 public chains, plus five with anomalous nucleotide sharing. Held by TCRdb, this immuneACCESS table contains in-frame sequences only and omits some clones. Under half of the omission traces to an unresolved V gene where checked; the cause of the rest is unknown. From that table come the V and J calls and clone size; the DNA was used to work out D and trimming. In all, the sample holds roughly 200,000 clones, and about 80% of those were seen once. The ten most abundant clones make up 0.55% to 0.7% of the sample.

This receptor was obtained from a woman aged 40 to 50 in good health and CMV-seronegative. The chain is made from TRBV10-1 and TRBJ2-5; 7 bases in the junction line up with TRBD1. The source material was PBMCs. Read as DNA, the sequence is TGCGCCAGCAGTGGACAGGGCGACCTGGAGACCCAGTACTTC. Protein translation: CASSGQGDLETQYF.